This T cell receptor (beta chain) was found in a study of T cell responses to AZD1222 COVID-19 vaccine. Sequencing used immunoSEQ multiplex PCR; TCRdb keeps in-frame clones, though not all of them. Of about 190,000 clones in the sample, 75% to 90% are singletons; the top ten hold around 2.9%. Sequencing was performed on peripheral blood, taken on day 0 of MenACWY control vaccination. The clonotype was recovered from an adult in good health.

In nucleotides, the CDR3 is TGTGCCAGCAGCTTAGCGCAGGGACCGCCAGATACGCAGTATTTT. It encodes CASSLAQGPPDTQYF. The chain carries TRBV7-6 and TRBJ2-3; tentatively, D is TRBD1 or TRBD2 (5 bases each). Per germline, CDR1 SGHVS and CDR2 FNYEAQ. CDR3 length: 15 amino acids. V dropped 0 bases and J dropped 4 bases, with 11 bases sitting between them.